The present T cell receptor beta chain was sequenced within a study of metastatic and nonmetastatic thyroid tumors. Study at large: The authors compared repertoires across blood and tumor or nodule tissue from malignant and benign thyroid patients. Study-level points and caveats: As reported, TCR beta diversity in blood and tumor was significantly higher in malignant thyroid tumors than in benign nodules.

This clone was seen at least ten times. Its specificity is unknown. Germline V gene data show CDR1 as SGHRS and CDR2 as YFSETQ. CDR3 length: 13 amino acids. Trimming shortened V by 3 bases and J by 7 bases, and 10 bases separated the two germline ends. In the authors' workflow: The study built a papillary thyroid cancer distant-metastasis classifier from CDR3 differences across clinicopathological groups. TCRdb re-called the PCR reads with MiXCR. The V and J calls shown here were made by TCRdb, not taken from the authors' results. Of roughly 16,000 clones in the sample, 15% to 19% were seen once. All patients reached thyroid surgery having received no treatment beforehand.

The sequencing sample was made of blood. The chain uses TRBV5-1 and TRBJ2-2, with D hard to call. This clonotype was obtained from a female donor with papillary thyroid cancer or a benign thyroid nodule (not recorded which). Some clones in this sample may be carry-over from other donors' samples. As DNA, the CDR3 is TGCGCCAGCAGCTACGACTCCGACGGGGAGCTGTTTTTT. It codes for CASSYDSDGELFF.